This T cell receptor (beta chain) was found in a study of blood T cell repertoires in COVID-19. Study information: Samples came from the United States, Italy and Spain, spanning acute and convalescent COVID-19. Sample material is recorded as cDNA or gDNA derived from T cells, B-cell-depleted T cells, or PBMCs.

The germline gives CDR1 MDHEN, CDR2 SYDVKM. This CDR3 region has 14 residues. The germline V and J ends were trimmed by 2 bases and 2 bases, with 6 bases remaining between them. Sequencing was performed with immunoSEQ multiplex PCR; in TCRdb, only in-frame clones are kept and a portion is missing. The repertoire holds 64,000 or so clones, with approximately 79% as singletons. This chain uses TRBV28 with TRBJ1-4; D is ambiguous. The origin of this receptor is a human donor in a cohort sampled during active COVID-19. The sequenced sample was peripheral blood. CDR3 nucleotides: TGTGCCAGCAGTTTAACAGCCACTAATGAAAAACTGTTTTTT. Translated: CASSLTATNEKLFF.